This entry lists 17 T cell receptor beta chains sequenced from one sample in a study of blood T cells in healthy people across ages. With a J-beta primer mix and a sample-barcoded 5' primer, a second PCR ran about 6 to 11 cycles. TCRdb reprocessed the 5' RACE reads via MiXCR and lists one record per CDR3 protein. The sample comprises about 1.6 million distinct CDR3 sequences, approximately 32% of which are singletons, and around 10% rests with the top ten. The sample taken for sequencing was blood. These receptors were obtained from a woman aged 30 to 39 in good health.

This clonotype showed up just a few times. The CDR3 sequence is CASSLGDSTEAFF. CDR3 nucleotide sequence: TGTGCCAGCAGTTTGGGGGACAGTACTGAAGCTTTCTTT. V gene TRBV12-3 or TRBV12-4 combines with J gene TRBJ1-1; 7 bases are a match to TRBD1. CDR3 length equals 13 residues. With 3 bases clipped from V and 5 bases from J, the junction kept 3 bases outside the gene matches.

The CDR3 is CASSSHSGGAVETQYF. CDR3 DNA sequence: TGTGCCAGCAGTTCACATAGCGGGGGGGCTGTAGAGACCCAGTACTTC. This rearrangement joins TRBV28 to TRBJ2-5; TRBD2 matches 11 bases. V shed 4 bases and J 4 bases; nucleotides not matched to a gene: 8. The germline V gene encodes CDR1 MDHEN and CDR2 SYDVKM. This CDR3 has 16 amino acids. Based on the CDR3 plus reference TRBV28 and TRBJ2-5, the full variable domain is DVKVTQSSRYLVKRTGEKVFLECVQDMDHENMFWYRQDPGLGLRLIYFSYDVKMKEKGDIPEGYSVSREKKERFSLILESASTNQTSMYLCASSSHSGGAVETQYFGPGTRLLVL.

The J gene is TRBJ1-3, the V gene TRBV29-1; D uncertain. The ends were cut back, 1 base at V and 0 bases at J, with 7 bases in the middle. Germline CDR1 reads SQVTM; CDR2 reads ANQGSEA. CDR3 length: 14 residues. CDR3 DNA: TGCAGCGTTGAAGGGTTGCTCTCTGGAAACACCATATATTTT. As protein: CSVEGLLSGNTIYF.

Ten or more counts support this clonotype. This chain links TRBV15 with TRBJ2-5; D is ambiguous. The CDR3 loop spans 13 amino acids. Germline CDR1 LNHNV, CDR2 YYDKDF (reference sequence). V dropped 1 base and J dropped 2 bases, with 5 bases sitting between them. The DNA for the CDR3 is TGTGCCACCAGCAGAGGACCTCAAGAGACCCAGTACTTC. Amino acid sequence: CATSRGPQETQYF.

The chain carries TRBV29-1 and TRBJ2-7; tentative D call: TRBD1 (6 bases). Trimming took 5 bases from V and 0 from J, leaving 20 bases between them. The CDR3 is 16 residues long. Germline V gives CDR1 SQVTM, CDR2 ANQGSEA. CDR3 nucleotides: TGCAGCGTTTATGACAGGACCCTCTACAGCTCCTACGAGCAGTACTTC. This translates into CSVYDRTLYSSYEQYF.

The chain uses TRBV7-6 and TRBJ2-1; 14 nucleotides line up with TRBD2. V was pared by 5 bases and J by 7 bases, with 16 bases of the junction left unmatched. Per the germline V gene, CDR1 is SGHVS and CDR2 is FNYEAQ. This CDR3 has 19 amino acids. The CDR3 bases are TGTGCCAGCAGCCCAGGCGGGACTAGCGGGAGTCCGGGGGGGAATGAGCAGTTCTTC. Translating gives CASSPGGTSGSPGGNEQFF.

In its sample, this clonotype was seen once. Just one base apart from a much larger clone, this may be a read error. The chain carries TRBV5-1 and TRBJ2-5, with 7 bases that match TRBD2. The CDR3 is made up of 14 amino acids. From germline, CDR1 is SGHRS and CDR2 YFSETQ. CDR3 sequence: CASSLSSGQESQYF. In nucleotides, the CDR3 is TGCGCCAGCAGCCTGTCTAGCGGACAAGAGAGCCAGTACTTC.

Remarks on this clonotype: This may arise from a read error, as a much more abundant clone is one base away. V and J are TRBV7-2 and TRBJ2-1; 10 positions match TRBD2. The germline V gene encodes CDR1 SGHTA and CDR2 FQGNSA. V was clipped by 1 base and J by 8 bases; unmatched bases: 5. This CDR3 spans 15 amino acids. In nucleotides, the CDR3 is TGTACCAGCAGCTTAGGGCTAGCGGGGGCGGATGAGCAGTTCTTC. As protein: CTSSLGLAGADEQFF.

This clonotype showed up just a few times. The rearrangement joins TRBV20-1 to TRBJ1-2; 7 bases are a match to TRBD1. V was pared by 4 bases and J by 2 bases, with 10 bases of the junction left unmatched. The CDR3 sequence is 15 residues long. Germline V CDR1 and CDR2: DFQATT, SNEGSKA (reference sequence). The CDR3 sequence: CSATTGPGGNYGYTF. The CDR3 bases are TGCAGTGCTACAACGGGACCAGGGGGGAACTATGGCTACACCTTC.

This chain connects TRBV20-1 to TRBJ1-1; D is uncertain. The germline V gene has CDR1 DFQATT and CDR2 SNEGSKA (reference sequence). This CDR3 is built from 13 residues. Trimming removed 2 bases at V and 6 bases at J, with 13 bases between. CDR3 DNA: TGCAGTGCTAGACATTTAAAGGGAGCTGAAGCTTTCTTT. Amino acids: CSARHLKGAEAFF.

In this sample, this clonotype turned up many times. The V gene is TRBV4-1, the J gene TRBJ2-3; 11 bases are shared with TRBD2. The CDR3 length is 17 residues. J gave up 2 bases and V 3 bases, and 7 bases lay outside the gene matches. Germline CDR1 MGHRA, CDR2 YSYEKL. Here the CDR3 reads CASSHPGTSGNTDTQYF. CDR3 DNA: TGCGCCAGCAGCCACCCTGGGACTAGCGGTAACACAGATACGCAGTATTTT.

The chain joins TRBV2 to TRBJ2-1; the match to TRBD2 covers 8 bases. The CDR3 runs 15 residues. Trimming took 6 bases from V and 3 from J; bases not matched to a gene: 7. Germline V gives CDR1 SNHLY, CDR2 FYNNEI. The CDR3 sequence: CASRAWRGDYNEQFF. The CDR3 DNA is TGTGCCAGCAGGGCCTGGCGGGGGGACTACAATGAGCAGTTCTTC.

The chain joins TRBV30 to TRBJ1-1, with D hard to call. Germline V gene sequence: CDR1 GTSNPN, CDR2 SVGIG (reference sequence). The CDR3 runs to 13 residues. Trimming pared 5 bases from V and 5 bases from J, leaving 15 bases between. CDR3 in DNA: TGTGCCTGGTTCAAGGAGGCTGGAACTGAAGCTTTCTTT. Translated, it gives CAWFKEAGTEAFF.

This clonotype was picked up a small number of times. V is TRBV7-9 and J is TRBJ2-5, with TRBD2 matching over 8 bases. Germline CDR1 reads SEHNR; CDR2 reads FQNEAQ (reference sequence). This CDR3 is 15 amino acids long. V shed 6 bases and J 3 bases; nucleotides not matched to a gene: 9. The CDR3 here is CASSRPGLGEETQYF. As DNA, the CDR3 is TGTGCCAGCAGTCGTCCGGGACTAGGTGAAGAGACCCAGTACTTC.

The V call is TRBV9, the J call TRBJ2-3, with TRBD2 matching 13 bases. The germline CDR1 and CDR2 sequences are SGDLS and YYNGEE. CDR3 length: 17 amino acids. Trimming at V came to 7 bases and at J to 1 base, leaving 9 bases not matched to a gene. CDR3 bases: TGTGCCAGCGGCGAACTAGCGGGAGGGATCGGCACAGATACGCAGTATTTT. This translates into CASGELAGGIGTDTQYF.

This clonotype has more than one count but fewer than ten. The chain employs TRBV12-3 or TRBV12-4 and TRBJ2-1; 8 bases line up with TRBD2. V trimming: 5 bases; J trimming: 8 bases; junction bases outside the gene matches: 11. CDR3 length: 15 amino acids. In DNA form, the CDR3 reads TGTGCCAGCAGTACAACTCCGGGGGGGTACGATGAGCAGTTCTTC. Translating gives CASSTTPGGYDEQFF.

On this clonotype: The germline gene is not matched at one end of the junction; a read error may be the cause. The CDR3 region has the DNA TGCCCCAGCAGCGACGGCGCTAGCGGGAACTTTCCCTACGAGCAGTACTTC. Protein product: CPSSDGASGNFPYEQYF. The chain is built from TRBV5-1 and TRBJ2-5; 9 bases align to TRBD2. With the DNA end fitting TRBJ2-7 better, the J assignment may be wrong. The germline V gene encodes CDR1 SGHRS and CDR2 YFSETQ. CDR3 length: 17 residues.